One and the same sample provided the 29 T cell receptor beta chains below, sequenced in a study of blood T cell repertoires in COVID-19. Produced via immunoSEQ multiplex PCR; TCRdb's table is partial and in-frame only. This sample carries 100,000 to 150,000 clones, 85% of them seen once, and the ten largest clones take about 7%. The sequencing sample was made of peripheral blood. Receptor source: a man older than 75 with active or convalescent COVID-19.

The chain joins TRBV9 to TRBJ2-1; 7 bases are shared with TRBD2. The CDR3 consists of 12 residues. J was trimmed by 7 bases and V by 3 bases; bases with no gene match: 1. Germline assignment: CDR1 SGDLS and CDR2 YYNGEE. CDR3 nucleotide sequence: TGTGCCAGCAGCGCTAGCGGTAATGAGCAGTTCTTC. As protein: CASSASGNEQFF.

The chain has TRBV6-5 and TRBJ2-5, with D perhaps matching TRBD2 (7 bases). The CDR3 extends over 15 amino acids. Germline V lookup: CDR1 MNHEY, CDR2 SVGAGI. V lost 2 bases and J lost 2, with 12 bases in between. CDR3 region: CASSYEGGRQETQYF. CDR3 in DNA: TGTGCCAGCAGTTACGAGGGGGGGAGGCAAGAGACCCAGTACTTC.

V gene TRBV5-1 combines with J gene TRBJ1-1; D may be TRBD1 (5 bases). The CDR3 sequence is 15 residues long. V was pared by 7 bases and J by 0 bases, with 16 bases between. Germline CDR1 is SGHRS and CDR2 is YFSETQ. Written as DNA, the CDR3 is TGCGCCAGCCAGAGTGGGGGGACCTTGAACACTGAAGCTTTCTTT. Encoded protein: CASQSGGTLNTEAFF.

The chain combines TRBV11-3 with TRBJ1-6; weak D call: TRBD1 (5 bases). This CDR3 has 13 amino acids. Trimming pared 3 bases from V and 8 bases from J, leaving 8 bases between. CDR1 is SGHNT, CDR2 YENEEA, per germline. CDR3 sequence reads: CASSLRRDSPLHF. The CDR3 region has the DNA TGTGCCAGCAGCTTGCGCAGGGATTCACCCCTCCACTTT.

The chain is built from TRBV5-4 and TRBJ2-7; 8 bases align to TRBD2. Trimming removed 0 bases from V and 2 bases from J; junction bases left unmatched: 4. This CDR3 is 15 amino acids long. Germline V lookup: CDR1 SGHNT, CDR2 YYREEE (reference sequence). In DNA, the CDR3 is TGTGCCAGCAGCTTGGCCGGGGGGGGGCCCTACGAGCAGTACTTC. Its translation: CASSLAGGGPYEQYF.

The rearrangement links TRBV7-2 to TRBJ2-5; 7 nucleotides align to TRBD1. The V segment lost 1 base and the J segment 4 bases; nucleotides outside the gene matches: 6. The germline V gene has CDR1 SGHTA and CDR2 FQGNSA. The CDR3 has 15 residues. CDR3 amino acids: CASSLGGGGGETQYF. The CDR3 nucleotides read TGTGCCAGCAGCTTAGGAGGGGGCGGCGGAGAGACCCAGTACTTC.

The chain couples TRBV11-2 to TRBJ2-7; a weak D match, TRBD2 (8 bases). In germline, CDR1 is SGHAT, CDR2 FQNNGV. Between the trimmed V and J ends, which lost 1 base and 0 bases, there was a span of 19 bases. The CDR3 runs to 18 residues. The DNA of the CDR3 is TGTGCCAGCAGCTTAGCTATCGTAGCGGGACAGAGCTCCTACGAGCAGTACTTC. As protein: CASSLAIVAGQSSYEQYF.

The rearrangement joins TRBV6-5 to TRBJ1-2, with TRBD1 matching over 8 bases. Germline assignment: CDR1 MNHEY and CDR2 SVGAGI. Trimming cost V 5 bases and J 2 bases; bases outside gene matches: 7. The CDR3 loop spans 15 amino acids. The CDR3 nucleotides read TGTGCCAGCAGTCGGGACAGGACAACGAACTATGGCTACACCTTC. Encoded protein: CASSRDRTTNYGYTF.

The rearrangement joins TRBV7-6 to TRBJ2-1; possibly TRBD2 for D (5 bases). Germline V lookup: CDR1 SGHVS, CDR2 FNYEAQ. This CDR3 is 17 amino acids long. V dropped 2 bases and J dropped 1 base, with 15 bases sitting between them. CDR3: CASSLNFRGPSYNEQFF. The CDR3 DNA follows: TGTGCCAGCAGCTTAAATTTCCGAGGGCCTTCCTACAATGAGCAGTTCTTC.

The gene calls are TRBV7-6 and TRBJ1-3; TRBD1 agrees at 9 bases. This CDR3 contains 15 residues. V lost 2 bases, J lost 2 bases, and 1 base stayed unmatched. Germline V gene lookup returns CDR1 SGHVS and CDR2 FNYEAQ. The CDR3, as DNA: TGTGCCAGCAGCTTAAGACAGGGGGCTGGAAACACCATATATTTT. Residues: CASSLRQGAGNTIYF.

The J gene is TRBJ2-7, the V gene TRBV11-2; possible D gene TRBD1, 6 bases. V was trimmed by 5 bases and J by 4 bases, leaving 18 bases between them. The CDR3 is 15 amino acids. The germline CDR1 and CDR2 sequences are SGHAT and FQNNGV. The CDR3 bases are TGTGCCAGCAGCCCTTACAGGGTCAGAGATTACGAGCAGTACTTC. It yields the protein CASSPYRVRDYEQYF.

In nucleotides, the CDR3 is TGTGCCAGCTCACCCCTCAGGGGAGGGCCTAACTATGGCTACACCTTC. The encoded protein is CASSPLRGGPNYGYTF. The rearrangement uses TRBV18 and TRBJ1-2; possibly TRBD1 for D (6 bases). V shed 3 bases and J shed 0 bases, with 14 bases lying between them. Germline loops: CDR1 KGHSH, CDR2 LQKENI. There are 16 residues in the CDR3.

The chain combines TRBV3-1 (or the pseudogene TRBV3-2) with TRBJ1-2; D gene ambiguous. Germline CDR1 LGHDT, CDR2 YNNKEL (reference sequence). The CDR3 is made up of 15 amino acids. V lost 0 bases and J lost 5, with 13 bases in between. The DNA for the CDR3 is TGTGCCAGCAGCCAAGATCTCGGGGTTTGGTATGGCTACACCTTC. Translated, it gives CASSQDLGVWYGYTF.

Only a few counts were recorded for this clone. The chain couples TRBV7-9 to TRBJ2-1; possibly TRBD2 for D (5 bases). V lost 5 bases and J lost 4, with 15 bases in between. The CDR3 consists of 15 residues. Per the germline V gene, CDR1 is SEHNR and CDR2 is FQNEAQ (reference sequence). The CDR3, as DNA: TGTGCCAGCAGCCTCGGGGAGACAACTTACAATGAGCAGTTCTTC. This gives the protein CASSLGETTYNEQFF.

CDR3 residues: CASSEGTGIFEQYF. As DNA, the CDR3 is TGTGCCAGCTCAGAAGGGACAGGGATTTTCGAGCAGTACTTC. This chain links TRBV18 with TRBJ2-7; 9 bases fit TRBD1. Germline CDR1 reads KGHSH; CDR2 reads LQKENI. With V trimmed by 5 bases and J by 6 bases, 8 bases remained unmatched. CDR3 length equals 14 residues.

This clone was detected only once. V is TRBV5-4 and J is TRBJ2-3, with D possibly TRBD2 on 5 matching bases. V was pared by 3 bases and J by 7 bases, with 12 bases between. This CDR3 has 13 residues. Germline values: CDR1 SGHNT, CDR2 YYREEE (reference sequence). The CDR3 DNA is TGTGCCAGCAGCTCGAAATTGGACTATACGCAGTATTTT. It yields the protein CASSSKLDYTQYF.

The gene calls are TRBV7-8 and TRBJ1-1, with D possibly TRBD1 on 5 matching bases. Germline V gene sequence: CDR1 SGHVS, CDR2 FQNEAQ. V shed 1 base and J shed 10 bases, with 10 bases lying between them. This CDR3 has 12 amino acids. DNA for the CDR3: TGTGCCAGCAGCTTAGGGCCGGGGGGAGCTTTCTTT. Its translation is CASSLGPGGAFF. Together with reference TRBV7-8 and TRBJ1-1, the CDR3 gives the full variable domain: GAGVSQSPRYKVAKRGQDVALRCDPISGHVSLFWYQQALGQGPEFLTYFQNEAQLDKSGLPSDRFFAERPEGSVSTLKIQRTQQEDSAVYLCASSLGPGGAFFGQGTRLTVV.

The V gene is TRBV28, the J gene TRBJ1-1; D is unclear. The CDR3 spans 10 residues. Trimming removed 5 bases from V and 9 bases from J, with 7 bases in between. Germline values: CDR1 MDHEN, CDR2 SYDVKM. CDR3 sequence reads: CASSVDQAFF. The CDR3 DNA reads TGTGCCAGCAGTGTAGATCAAGCTTTCTTT.

V and J are TRBV28 and TRBJ1-5, with TRBD1 matching over 7 bases. The germline V gene has CDR1 MDHEN and CDR2 SYDVKM. J was trimmed by 3 bases and V by 6 bases; bases with no gene match: 2. This CDR3 has 13 residues. DNA for the CDR3: TGTGCCAGCAGGACAGGGAACAATCAGCCCCAGCATTTT. Protein: CASRTGNNQPQHF.

This chain links TRBV12-3 or TRBV12-4 with TRBJ1-5, with D uncertain. The CDR3 extends over 13 amino acids. Trimming removed 7 bases from V and 3 bases from J, with 10 bases in between. The CDR3 sequence is CASILNPNQPQHF. CDR3 nucleotide sequence: TGTGCCAGCATCCTAAATCCCAATCAGCCCCAGCATTTT.

In this sample, this clone turned up a few times. V and J are TRBV7-3 and TRBJ1-1; 7 bases line up with TRBD1. The ends lost 5 bases at V and 2 bases at J; junction bases unmatched: 8. The V gene's germline CDR1 is SGHTA and CDR2 FQGTGA. This CDR3 spans 15 amino acids. This CDR3 reads CASSLSGTANTEAFF. CDR3 in DNA: TGTGCCAGCAGCCTCTCCGGGACAGCTAACACTGAAGCTTTCTTT. Drawing the rest from reference TRBV7-3 and TRBJ1-1, the complete variable domain is GAGVSQTPSNKVTEKGKYVELRCDPISGHTALYWYRQSLGQGPEFLIYFQGTGAADDSGLPNDRFFAVRPEGSVSTLKIQRTERGDSAVYLCASSLSGTANTEAFFGQGTRLTVV.

The CDR3 region has the DNA TGTGCCAGCAGTCTCAGGGCCCATGAGCAGTTCTTC. Translating it yields CASSLRAHEQFF. The chain carries TRBV6-2 or TRBV6-3 and TRBJ2-1, with D possibly being TRBD1 (5 bases). Germline CDR1 and CDR2: MNHEY and SVGEGT. The ends were cut back, 5 bases at V and 8 bases at J, with 10 bases in the middle. The CDR3 runs to 12 residues.

J is TRBJ1-2 and V is TRBV27, with 10 bases that match TRBD1. V lost 2 bases and J lost 5; bases outside the gene matches: 5. Germline V gene sequence: CDR1 MNHEY, CDR2 SMNVEV (reference sequence). CDR3 length: 15 residues. The CDR3 DNA sequence: TGTGCCAGCAGTTTACGACCGGGACAGGGGTATGGCTACACCTTC. Translation: CASSLRPGQGYGYTF.

This clone was seen more than once but under ten times. The CDR3 region has the DNA TGTGCCAGCAGCCAAGCCCAGGGACAGGGTCAGCTCCATTTT. Encoded protein: CASSQAQGQGQLHF. J is TRBJ1-5 and V is TRBV3-1 (or the pseudogene TRBV3-2); 9 nucleotides line up with TRBD1. The trim removed 1 base at V and 16 bases at J, leaving 11 bases unmatched. The CDR3 totals 14 residues. The V gene's germline CDR1 is LGHDT and CDR2 YNNKEL (reference sequence).

The rearrangement links TRBV4-3 to TRBJ2-7; 10 bases map to TRBD2. The CDR3 has 17 residues. Losses at the gene ends were 3 bases for V and 5 bases for J; bases not matched to a gene: 13. The V gene's germline CDR1 is LGHNA and CDR2 YSLEER. CDR3 nucleotides: TGCGCCAGCAGCCATGGGCTAGCGGGAGTTCGAAAGAACGAGCAGTACTTC. Translated, it gives CASSHGLAGVRKNEQYF.

The chain uses TRBV6-6 and TRBJ2-7, with 10 bases that match TRBD2. Germline trimming cut 6 bases from V and 4 bases from J; bases unmatched to any gene: 18. CDR3 size: 18 residues. CDR1 is MNHNY and CDR2 is SVGAGI in the germline V gene (reference sequence). CDR3 DNA: TGTGCCAGCAGCCGACAGGGTTGGGCTAGCGGGGGACTGTACGAGCAGTACTTC. This translates into CASSRQGWASGGLYEQYF.

CDR3 coding DNA: TGTGCCAGCTCACCAATCGTAGCCTATAATTCACCCCTCCACTTT. Its protein is CASSPIVAYNSPLHF. The J gene is TRBJ1-6, the V gene TRBV18; D gene uncertain. There are 15 residues in the CDR3. V was clipped by 2 bases and J by 2 bases, with 7 bases between them. Germline CDR1 KGHSH, CDR2 LQKENI.

The CDR3 loop reads CASSYQEPNTEAFF. CDR3 sequence (DNA): TGTGCCAGCAGTTACCAGGAACCGAACACTGAAGCTTTCTTT. This rearrangement joins TRBV6-6 to TRBJ1-1; D not resolved. This CDR3 region has 14 residues. V was trimmed by 2 bases and J by 1 base, leaving 8 bases between them. Germline V CDR1 and CDR2: MNHNY, SVGAGI (reference sequence).

The genes are TRBV11-2 and TRBJ2-7, with D perhaps TRBD2 (5 bases). In germline, CDR1 is SGHAT, CDR2 FQNNGV. V shed 5 bases and J shed 2 bases, with 13 bases lying between them. This CDR3 is built from 14 residues. The DNA for the CDR3 is TGTGCCAGCAGCACAACCGGGATTGCCTACGAGCAGTACTTC. Translated: CASSTTGIAYEQYF.